This T cell receptor (beta chain) was identified in a study of CD8 T cells in ankylosing spondylitis (dated by TCRdb to about 2017). Study-wide context: To find TCR variants linked to disease, the study profiled T cell receptor beta repertoires in ankylosing spondylitis patients and healthy donors. In total, the full study cohort was made up of 108 healthy donors and more than 20 ankylosing spondylitis patients. Peripheral blood was sampled, and synovial fluid was also collected from ankylosing spondylitis patients.

The paper as a whole reports these results and caveats: A TCR beta motif made up of several highly homologous amino acid variants appeared to be characteristic of blood from ankylosing spondylitis patients. According to the report, matched synovial fluid samples from ankylosing spondylitis patients were significantly enriched for the disease-linked clones. In peripheral blood, the disease-linked clones were found at relatively low frequencies and had a CD8+ phenotype. Some of the motif variants had been reported before in the synovial fluid and blood of reactive arthritis patients, a finding that suggests common disease-initiation mechanisms.

The germline V gene (reference sequence) specifies DFQATT as CDR1 and SNEGSKA as CDR2. V and J are truncated by 3 bases and 3 bases respectively, leaving an intervening sequence of 5 bases. The cysteine opens and the phenylalanine closes a CDR3 of 12 amino acids. Just the 36-base CDR3 DNA is kept, in frame starting at base 1. The listed sequencing device is Illumina HiSeq 2500. Quantitative 5'-RACE with molecular barcodes was used to prepare TCR beta libraries. Processing in the source paper ran as follows. A new computational method based on a probabilistic model of VDJ rearrangement was used to identify disease-linked TCR variants. TCRdb trimmed the raw reads at Q25, called clones with MiXCR and kept productive beta chains. When rows share a CDR3 protein, they turn into one entry using the most common DNA and genes. The V and J calls were not made by the authors but by TCRdb's processing. The sample contains about 360,000 distinct CDR3 sequences, roughly 20% of them found a single time. The ten largest clones take up around 13% of the sample.

Comment on this clonotype: Its antigen remains unidentified. Base qualities were left out, and no much larger clone turns up one base away.

The chain couples TRBV20-1 to TRBJ2-2; no D gene is confidently identified. The sequenced sample consisted of blood, either unsorted or a sorted T cell fraction (not recorded which). This receptor was identified in a male donor with ankylosing spondylitis or in good health (not recorded which). The CDR3 amino acid sequence is: CSARGYTGELFF. The bases are TGCAGTGCTAGGGGGTACACCGGGGAGCTGTTTTTT.